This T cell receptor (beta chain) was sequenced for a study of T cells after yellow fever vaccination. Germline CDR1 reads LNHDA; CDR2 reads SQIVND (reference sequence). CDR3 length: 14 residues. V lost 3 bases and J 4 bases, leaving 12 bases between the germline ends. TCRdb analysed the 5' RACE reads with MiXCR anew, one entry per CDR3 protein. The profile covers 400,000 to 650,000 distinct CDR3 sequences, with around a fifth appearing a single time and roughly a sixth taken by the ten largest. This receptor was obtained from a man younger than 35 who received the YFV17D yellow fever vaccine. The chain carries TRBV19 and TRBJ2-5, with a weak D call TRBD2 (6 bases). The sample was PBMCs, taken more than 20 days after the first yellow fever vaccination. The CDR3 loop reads CASSMGGPIETQYF. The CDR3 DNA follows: TGTGCCAGTAGTATGGGAGGTCCGATAGAGACCCAGTACTTC. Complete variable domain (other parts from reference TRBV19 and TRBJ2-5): DGGITQSPKYLFRKEGQNVTLSCEQNLNHDAMYWYRQDPGQGLRLIYYSQIVNDFQKGDIAEGYSVSREKKESFPLTVTSAQKNPTAFYLCASSMGGPIETQYFGPGTRLLVL.